These 2 T cell receptor beta chains were sequenced from one sample in a study of control samples from healthy donors and cancer patients. TCRdb's table, derived via immunoSEQ multiplex PCR, lists solely in-frame clones and lacks some. Found here are 65,000 to 90,000 clones, around 87% of them singletons; the top ten hold roughly a fifth. Input material: blood. The receptors derive from a man aged 45-65 years in good health.

The chain joins TRBV10-2 to TRBJ2-2; TRBD2 is a possible D gene (5 bases). CDR1 WSHSY and CDR2 SAAADI come from the germline V gene. Trimming removed 2 bases from V and 5 bases from J, with 12 bases in between. This CDR3 is built from 15 residues. The chain's CDR3 is CASSEGIARTGELFF. Here the CDR3 DNA reads TGCGCCAGCAGTGAGGGTATAGCGAGGACCGGGGAGCTGTTTTTT.

This chain connects TRBV12-5 to TRBJ2-3; D gene unclear. Germline V gene lookup returns CDR1 LGHNT and CDR2 FRNRAP. The CDR3 length is 11 residues. V lost 6 bases and J lost 5, with 6 bases in between. The CDR3 DNA follows: TGTGCTAGTGGAGTAGGAGATACGCAGTATTTT. Residues: CASGVGDTQYF.